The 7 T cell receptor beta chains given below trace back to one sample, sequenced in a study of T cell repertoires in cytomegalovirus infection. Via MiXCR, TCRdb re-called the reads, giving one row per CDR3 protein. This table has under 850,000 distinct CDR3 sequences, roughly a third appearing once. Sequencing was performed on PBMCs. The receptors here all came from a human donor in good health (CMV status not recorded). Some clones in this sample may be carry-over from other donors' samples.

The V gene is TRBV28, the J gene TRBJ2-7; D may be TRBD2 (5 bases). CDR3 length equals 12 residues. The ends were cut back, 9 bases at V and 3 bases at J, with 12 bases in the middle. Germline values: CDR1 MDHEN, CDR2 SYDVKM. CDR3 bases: TGTGCCAGTGAGCGGTTTGGCTACGAGCAGTACTTC. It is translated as CASERFGYEQYF.

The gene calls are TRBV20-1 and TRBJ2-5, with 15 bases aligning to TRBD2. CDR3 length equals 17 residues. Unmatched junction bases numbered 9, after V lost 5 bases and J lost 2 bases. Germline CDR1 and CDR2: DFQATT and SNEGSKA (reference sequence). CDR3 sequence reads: CSAEGMGLAGGQETQYF. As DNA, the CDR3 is TGCAGTGCTGAGGGGATGGGACTAGCGGGAGGACAAGAGACCCAGTACTTC.

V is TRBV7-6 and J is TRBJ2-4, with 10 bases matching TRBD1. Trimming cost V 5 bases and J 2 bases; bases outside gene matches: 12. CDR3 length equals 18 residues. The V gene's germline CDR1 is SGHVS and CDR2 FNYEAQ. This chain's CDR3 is CASSPTGQGWLTKNIQYF. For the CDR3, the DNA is TGTGCCAGCAGCCCTACGGGACAGGGGTGGTTAACCAAAAACATTCAGTACTTC.

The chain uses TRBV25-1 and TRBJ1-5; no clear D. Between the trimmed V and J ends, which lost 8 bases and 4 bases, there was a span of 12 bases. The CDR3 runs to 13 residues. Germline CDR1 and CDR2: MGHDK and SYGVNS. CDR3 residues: CASGFQSNQPQHF. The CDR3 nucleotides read TGTGCCAGCGGGTTTCAGTCTAATCAGCCCCAGCATTTT. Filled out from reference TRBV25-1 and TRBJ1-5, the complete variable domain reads EADIYQTPRYLVIGTGKKITLECSQTMGHDKMYWYQQDPGMELHLIHYSYGVNSTEKGDLSSESTVSRIRTEHFPLTLESARPSHTSQYLCASGFQSNQPQHFGDGTRLSIL.

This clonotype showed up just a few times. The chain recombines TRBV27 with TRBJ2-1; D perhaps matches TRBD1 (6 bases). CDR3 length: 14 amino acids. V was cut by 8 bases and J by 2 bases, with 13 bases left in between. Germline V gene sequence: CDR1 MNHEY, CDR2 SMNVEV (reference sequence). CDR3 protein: CASSTGTTYNEQFF. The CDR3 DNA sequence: TGTGCCAGCTCCACCGGGACAACCTACAATGAGCAGTTCTTC.

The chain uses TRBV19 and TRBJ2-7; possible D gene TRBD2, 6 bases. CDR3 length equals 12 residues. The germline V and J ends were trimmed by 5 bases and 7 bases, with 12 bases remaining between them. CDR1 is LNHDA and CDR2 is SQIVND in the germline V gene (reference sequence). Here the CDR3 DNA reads TGTGCCAGTAGTGTTCAGGCGGGGGAGCAGTACTTC. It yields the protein CASSVQAGEQYF.

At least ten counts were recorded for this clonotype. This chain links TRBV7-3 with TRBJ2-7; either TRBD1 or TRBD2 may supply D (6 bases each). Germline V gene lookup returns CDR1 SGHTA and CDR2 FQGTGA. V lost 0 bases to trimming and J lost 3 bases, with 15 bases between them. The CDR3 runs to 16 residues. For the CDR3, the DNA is TGTGCCAGCAGCTTAACGGGGGGCAGGGTTGGCTACGAGCAGTACTTC. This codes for CASSLTGGRVGYEQYF.